The 24 T cell receptor beta chains below were found in one sample sequenced in a study of blood T cell repertoires in COVID-19. Using immunoSEQ multiplex PCR, the repertoire was profiled, and TCRdb retains in-frame clones only, with some absent. Among roughly 180,000 clones listed, approximately 84% were seen once. The sample consisted of peripheral blood. The receptor source for this set is a woman between 50 and 59 years old with COVID-19, enrolled during active disease.

V and J are TRBV11-2 and TRBJ2-1; D unresolved. This CDR3 has 15 residues. CDR1 is SGHAT and CDR2 is FQNNGV in the germline V gene. The V end lost 1 base, the J end lost 5 bases, and 12 bases lay between the germline ends. CDR3 DNA: TGTGCCAGCAGCTTAGGGCAGACCAGGAACAATGAGCAGTTCTTC. It translates to CASSLGQTRNNEQFF. Filled out from reference TRBV11-2 and TRBJ2-1, the complete variable domain reads EAGVAQSPRYKIIEKRQSVAFWCNPISGHATLYWYQQILGQGPKLLIQFQNNGVVDDSQLPKDRFSAERLKGVDSTLKIQPAKLEDSAVYLCASSLGQTRNNEQFFGPGTRLTVL.

The chain employs TRBV4-1 and TRBJ1-2; D perhaps matches TRBD1 (5 bases). The CDR3 consists of 15 residues. Trimming left V 4 bases short and J 2 bases short, with 14 bases between. Germline loops: CDR1 MGHRA, CDR2 YSYEKL. Here the CDR3 reads CASSPTSGGNYGYTF. The CDR3 DNA follows: TGCGCCAGCAGCCCCACATCGGGGGGGAACTATGGCTACACCTTC.

This chain uses TRBV6-1 with TRBJ2-5; 7 nucleotides agree with TRBD1. The CDR3 totals 15 residues. Per germline, CDR1 MNHNS and CDR2 SASEGT. V lost 1 base, J lost 4 bases, and 6 bases stayed unmatched. CDR3 protein: CASSEGQGQRETQYF. The DNA of the CDR3 is TGTGCCAGCAGTGAAGGACAGGGACAACGAGAGACCCAGTACTTC.

This clone was seen once. The V call is TRBV4-3, the J call TRBJ1-1; no clear D gene. V lost 0 bases and J 0 bases, leaving 11 bases between the germline ends. Germline lookup yields CDR1 LGHNA and CDR2 YSLEER. The CDR3 consists of 16 residues. CDR3 sequence (DNA): TGCGCCAGCAGCCAAGAGTTGCATAGTATGAACACTGAAGCTTTCTTT. Translating gives CASSQELHSMNTEAFF.

CDR3 nucleotide sequence: TGTGCCAGTAAAGGAGGAGAGACCCAGTACTTC. Encoded protein: CASKGGETQYF. The J gene is TRBJ2-5, the V gene TRBV19, with D tentatively TRBD2 (5 bases). Germline V gene sequence: CDR1 LNHDA, CDR2 SQIVND (reference sequence). CDR3 length: 11 amino acids. The germline V and J ends were trimmed by 7 bases and 4 bases, with 7 bases remaining between them.

CDR3 sequence: CASSYDRGLNTEAFF. DNA of the CDR3: TGTGCCAGCAGTTATGACAGGGGTTTGAACACTGAAGCTTTCTTT. The chain joins TRBV6-5 to TRBJ1-1; 8 bases align to TRBD1. The CDR3 is 15 amino acids. Germline CDR1 is MNHEY and CDR2 is SVGAGI. J gave up 0 bases and V 3 bases, and 3 bases lay outside the gene matches.

Here the CDR3 DNA reads TGTGCCAGCAGTGACACTAGCGGGGGAGGGACGCAGTATTTT. Translating gives CASSDTSGGGTQYF. The chain joins TRBV6-4 to TRBJ2-3; TRBD2 agrees at 11 bases. The trim removed 2 bases at V and 9 bases at J, leaving 4 bases unmatched. This CDR3 contains 14 residues. Germline lookup yields CDR1 MRHNA and CDR2 SNTAGT.

This clone was seen once. V and J are TRBV18 and TRBJ1-1; D is uncertain. Germline CDR1 reads KGHSH; CDR2 reads LQKENI. The CDR3 length is 13 residues. With 6 bases removed from V and 1 base from J, the gap between germline ends came to 9 bases. The CDR3 nucleotides read TGTGCCAGCTCGGGAGAAACGAACACTGAAGCTTTCTTT. Protein: CASSGETNTEAFF.

The chain recombines TRBV11-3 with TRBJ2-1; possible D gene TRBD2, 7 bases. The V end lost 4 bases, the J end lost 5 bases, and 15 bases lay between the germline ends. CDR1 is SGHNT and CDR2 is YENEEA in the germline V gene. This CDR3 contains 15 residues. The CDR3 DNA is TGTGCCAGCAGCTGGGAAAAGGGGGGGGACAATGAGCAGTTCTTC. Its protein is CASSWEKGGDNEQFF.

This clone is a singleton in its sample. The gene calls are TRBV3-1 (or the pseudogene TRBV3-2) and TRBJ2-7, with D possibly TRBD2 on 6 matching bases. Between the trimmed V and J ends, which lost 4 bases and 3 bases, there was a span of 10 bases. CDR3 length equals 13 residues. Germline V gene lookup returns CDR1 LGHDT and CDR2 YNNKEL (reference sequence). The CDR3 DNA reads TGTGCCAGCAGCCCGGGGGACGGCTACGAGCAGTACTTC. It yields the protein CASSPGDGYEQYF.

This chain links TRBV24-1 with TRBJ2-1; D is possibly TRBD2 (5 bases). Germline lookup yields CDR1 KGHDR and CDR2 SFDVKD. Deletions cut 2 bases from V and 0 bases from J, with 13 bases between. The CDR3 sequence is 17 residues long. CDR3 DNA sequence: TGTGCCACCAGTGATTCTAGGTGGGAGAGCTCCTACAATGAGCAGTTCTTC. Residues: CATSDSRWESSYNEQFF.

The chain recombines TRBV4-3 with TRBJ1-2; D is possibly TRBD1 (6 bases). This CDR3 region has 16 residues. V lost 0 bases and J 0 bases, leaving 11 bases between the germline ends. Per the germline V gene, CDR1 is LGHNA and CDR2 is YSLEER. The CDR3 sequence: CASSQEWTETNYGYTF. For the CDR3, the DNA is TGCGCCAGCAGCCAAGAATGGACAGAGACTAACTATGGCTACACCTTC.

The V gene is TRBV12-3 or TRBV12-4, the J gene TRBJ1-2; 9 bases fit TRBD1. With V trimmed by 7 bases and J by 7 bases, 7 bases remained unmatched. The CDR3 is 13 amino acids. Here the CDR3 reads CASTAGQGFGYTF. DNA for the CDR3: TGTGCCAGCACCGCTGGACAGGGGTTTGGCTACACCTTC.

V usage is TRBV6-6 and J usage is TRBJ1-5; D remains ambiguous. The CDR3 contains 14 residues. The V end was cut by 5 bases, the J end by 6 bases, with 14 bases between. Germline CDR1 reads MNHNY; CDR2 reads SVGAGI (reference sequence). The CDR3 DNA reads as TGTGCCAGCAGTCACGGTGAGTTAGCTCAGCCCCAGCATTTT. This codes for CASSHGELAQPQHF.

The chain couples TRBV5-4 to TRBJ2-6; the D is unclear. Germline assignment: CDR1 SGHNT and CDR2 YYREEE (reference sequence). CDR3 length: 15 residues. V shed 1 base and J shed 2 bases, with 7 bases lying between them. CDR3 loop: CASSLSLAGANVLTF. Written as DNA, the CDR3 is TGTGCCAGCAGCTTGAGTTTAGCTGGGGCCAACGTCCTGACTTTC.

This clone was detected a few times. CDR3 residues: CASSRPGQGVEAFF. The CDR3 DNA reads as TGTGCCAGCAGCCGCCCGGGACAGGGGGTTGAAGCTTTCTTT. The V and J genes are TRBV3-1 (or the pseudogene TRBV3-2) and TRBJ1-1, with 11 bases aligning to TRBD1. Unmatched junction bases numbered 5, after V lost 4 bases and J lost 7 bases. CDR1 and CDR2 (germline): LGHDT, YNNKEL (reference sequence). CDR3 length equals 14 residues.

The CDR3 sequence: CASRFLLVTAGANVLTF. CDR3 nucleotide sequence: TGTGCAAGTCGCTTCCTACTAGTCACTGCCGGGGCCAACGTCCTGACTTTC. The chain couples TRBV12-2 to TRBJ2-6; the DNA was not compared with TRBD2, the D call given in the table. TRBV12-2 is recorded as a pseudogene. The CDR3 spans 17 residues.

This chain joins TRBV6-6 and TRBJ1-6; D call uncertain. V was clipped by 0 bases and J by 10 bases, with 10 bases between them. The CDR3 contains 14 residues. CDR1 and CDR2 (germline): MNHNY, SVGAGI (reference sequence). CDR3 sequence: CASSYSEASSPLHF. CDR3 sequence (DNA): TGTGCCAGCAGTTACTCGGAGGCCTCCTCACCCCTCCACTTT.

This chain links TRBV30 with TRBJ2-3; 10 bases match TRBD1. Trimming cost V 4 bases and J 5 bases; bases outside gene matches: 12. The germline V gene has CDR1 GTSNPN and CDR2 SVGIG (reference sequence). The CDR3 length is 16 residues. The CDR3 region is CAWTLPGQGVGDTQYF. The CDR3 DNA is TGTGCCTGGACTCTTCCCGGACAGGGGGTCGGAGATACGCAGTATTTT.

The rearrangement joins TRBV28 to TRBJ2-1, with 7 bases aligning to TRBD1. The germline V gene has CDR1 MDHEN and CDR2 SYDVKM. The CDR3 consists of 13 residues. V gave up 5 bases and J gave up 9 bases; unmatched junction bases: 7. The CDR3 is CASSRTGTVEQFF. The CDR3 bases are TGTGCCAGCAGTCGGACAGGAACTGTTGAGCAGTTCTTC. The full variable domain, completed using reference TRBV28 and TRBJ2-1, is DVKVTQSSRYLVKRTGEKVFLECVQDMDHENMFWYRQDPGLGLRLIYFSYDVKMKEKGDIPEGYSVSREKKERFSLILESASTNQTSMYLCASSRTGTVEQFFGPGTRLTVL.

This clone was seen a handful of times. The rearrangement joins TRBV5-1 to TRBJ1-1, with a tentative D call TRBD1 (6 bases). This CDR3 spans 14 amino acids. V was shortened by 5 bases and J by 1 base, with 12 bases between the two germline ends. From germline, CDR1 is SGHRS and CDR2 YFSETQ. The CDR3 nucleotides are TGCGCCAGCAGAACAACAGGGTGGAACACTGAAGCTTTCTTT. Translation: CASRTTGWNTEAFF.

In this sample, this clone turned up once. The chain uses TRBV9 and TRBJ2-2, with 8 bases identical to TRBD1. CDR1 and CDR2 (germline): SGDLS, YYNGEE. Germline trimming cut 0 bases from V and 7 bases from J; bases unmatched to any gene: 5. The CDR3 consists of 15 residues. The CDR3 here is CASSVADRGGGELFF. Written as DNA, the CDR3 is TGTGCCAGCAGCGTAGCAGACAGGGGCGGCGGGGAGCTGTTTTTT.

The J gene is TRBJ1-1, the V gene TRBV5-1; D may be TRBD1 (6 bases). With 2 bases removed from V and 4 bases from J, the gap between germline ends came to 12 bases. The CDR3 is 14 residues long. Germline V gene data show CDR1 as SGHRS and CDR2 as YFSETQ. CDR3 region: CASSFQGRGTEAFF. CDR3 nucleotide sequence: TGCGCCAGCAGCTTTCAGGGGAGAGGCACTGAAGCTTTCTTT.

The chain uses TRBV6-5 and TRBJ1-5; TRBD1 agrees at 7 bases. Germline V lookup: CDR1 MNHEY, CDR2 SVGAGI. The CDR3 is 15 residues long. Trimming cost V 5 bases and J 6 bases; bases outside gene matches: 10. The CDR3 protein is CASSRQGREGQPQHF. For the CDR3, the DNA is TGTGCCAGCAGTCGACAGGGTCGGGAGGGTCAGCCCCAGCATTTT.